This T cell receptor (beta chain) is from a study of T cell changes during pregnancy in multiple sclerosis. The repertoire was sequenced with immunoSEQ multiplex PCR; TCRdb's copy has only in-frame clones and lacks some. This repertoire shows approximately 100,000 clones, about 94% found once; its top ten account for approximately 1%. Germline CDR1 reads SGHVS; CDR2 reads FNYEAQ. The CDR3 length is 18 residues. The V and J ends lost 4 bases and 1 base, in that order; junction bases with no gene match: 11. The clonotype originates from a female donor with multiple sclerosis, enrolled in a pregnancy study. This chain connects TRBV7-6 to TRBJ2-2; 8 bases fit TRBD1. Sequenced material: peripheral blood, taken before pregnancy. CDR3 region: CASSSRRAGQVNTGELFF. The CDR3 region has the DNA TGTGCCAGCAGCTCCCGCCGGGCGGGACAGGTGAACACCGGGGAGCTGTTTTTT.